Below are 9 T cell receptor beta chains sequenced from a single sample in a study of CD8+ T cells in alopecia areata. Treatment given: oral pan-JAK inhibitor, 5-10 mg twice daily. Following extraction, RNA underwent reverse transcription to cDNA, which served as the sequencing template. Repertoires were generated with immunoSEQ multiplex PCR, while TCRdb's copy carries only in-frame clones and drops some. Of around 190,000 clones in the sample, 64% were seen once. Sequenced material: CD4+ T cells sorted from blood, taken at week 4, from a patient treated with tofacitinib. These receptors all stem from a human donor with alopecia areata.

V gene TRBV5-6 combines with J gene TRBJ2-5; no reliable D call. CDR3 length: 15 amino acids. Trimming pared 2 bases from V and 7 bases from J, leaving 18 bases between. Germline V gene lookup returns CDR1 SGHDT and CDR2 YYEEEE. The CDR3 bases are TGTGCCAGCAGCTTCCCTTTAGGACGCGAAGGGACCCAGTACTTC. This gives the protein CASSFPLGREGTQYF. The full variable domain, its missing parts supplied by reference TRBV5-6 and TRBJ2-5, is DAGVTQSPTHLIKTRGQQVTLRCSPKSGHDTVSWYQQALGQGPQFIFQYYEEEERQRGNFPDRFSGHQFPNYSSELNVNALLLGDSALYLCASSFPLGREGTQYFGPGTRLLVL.

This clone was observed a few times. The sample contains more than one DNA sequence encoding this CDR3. The CDR3 DNA follows: TGTGCCAGCAGGCTAGCGGGGGGAGATACGCAGTATTTT. Its translation is CASRLAGGDTQYF. J is TRBJ2-3 and V is TRBV6-5, with 11 bases aligning to TRBD2. CDR1 is MNHEY, CDR2 SVGAGI, per germline. The CDR3 contains 13 residues. Trimming removed 6 bases from V and 5 bases from J; junction bases left unmatched: 1.

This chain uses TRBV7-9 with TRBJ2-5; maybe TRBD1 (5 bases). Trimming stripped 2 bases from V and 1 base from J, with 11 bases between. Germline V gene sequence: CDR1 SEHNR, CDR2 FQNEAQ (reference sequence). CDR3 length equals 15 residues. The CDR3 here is CASSLRQNIQETQYF. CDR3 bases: TGTGCCAGCAGCTTACGACAGAATATCCAAGAGACCCAGTACTTC.

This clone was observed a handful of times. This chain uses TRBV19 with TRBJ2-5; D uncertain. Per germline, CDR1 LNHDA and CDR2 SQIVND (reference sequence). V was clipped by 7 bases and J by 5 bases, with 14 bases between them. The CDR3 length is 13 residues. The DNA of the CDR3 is TGTGCCAGTACCGTCCCCGGCTGGGAGACCCAGTACTTC. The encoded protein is CASTVPGWETQYF.

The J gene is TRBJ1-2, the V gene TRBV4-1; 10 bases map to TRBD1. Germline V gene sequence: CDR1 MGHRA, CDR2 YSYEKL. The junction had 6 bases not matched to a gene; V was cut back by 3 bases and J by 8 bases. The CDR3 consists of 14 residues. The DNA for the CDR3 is TGCGCCAGCAGCCAGCGGGACAGGGGAAGGGGCTACACCTTC. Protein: CASSQRDRGRGYTF.

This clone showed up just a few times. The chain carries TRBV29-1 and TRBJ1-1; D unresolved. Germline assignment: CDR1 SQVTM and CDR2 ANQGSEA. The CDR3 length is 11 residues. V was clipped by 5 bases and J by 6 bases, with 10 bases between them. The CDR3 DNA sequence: TGCAGCGTTAACGGCCCTCCTGAAGCTTTCTTT. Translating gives CSVNGPPEAFF. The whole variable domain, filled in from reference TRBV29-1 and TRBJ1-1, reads SAVISQKPSRDICQRGTSLTIQCQVDSQVTMMFWYRQQPGQSLTLIATANQGSEATYESGFVIDKFPISRPNLTFSTLTVSNMSPEDSSIYLCSVNGPPEAFFGQGTRLTVV.

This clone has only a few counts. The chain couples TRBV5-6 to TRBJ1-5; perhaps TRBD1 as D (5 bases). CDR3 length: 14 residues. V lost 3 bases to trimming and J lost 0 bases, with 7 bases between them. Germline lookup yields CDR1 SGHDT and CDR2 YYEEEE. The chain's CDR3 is CASSSGYSNQPQHF. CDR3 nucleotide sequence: TGTGCCAGCAGCTCAGGGTATAGCAATCAGCCCCAGCATTTT.

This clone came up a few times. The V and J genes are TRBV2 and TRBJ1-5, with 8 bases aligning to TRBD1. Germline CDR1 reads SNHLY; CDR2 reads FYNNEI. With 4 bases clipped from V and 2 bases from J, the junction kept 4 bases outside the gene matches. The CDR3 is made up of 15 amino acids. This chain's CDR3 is CASSAQGGGNQPQHF. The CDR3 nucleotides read TGTGCCAGCAGTGCACAGGGGGGTGGCAATCAGCCCCAGCATTTT.

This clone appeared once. Here the CDR3 DNA reads TGTGCCAGCAGCTTGGTAGGGGATGGGGCCAACGTCCTGACTTTC. Protein product: CASSLVGDGANVLTF. This sequence joins TRBV5-6 and TRBJ2-6; maybe TRBD1 (5 bases). V lost 0 bases, J lost 3 bases, and 7 bases lay in between. This CDR3 comprises 15 residues. Germline V gene sequence: CDR1 SGHDT, CDR2 YYEEEE.